This T cell receptor beta chain was recorded in a study of technical replicates of blood from a few donors (dated by TCRdb to about 2017). Taken from cysteine to phenylalanine, the CDR3 has 14 residues. Solely the CDR3 DNA is kept, with 42 bases framed from the first base. The germline V gene specifies SGHTA as CDR1 and FQGTGA as CDR2. Cut back by 6 bases and 1 base, the V and J ends lie 10 bases apart. Concerning this clone itself: Its recognized antigen is unknown. Base-call qualities are not available, and no considerably larger clone is one nucleotide away.

The library was made by the immunoSEQ multiplex PCR assay. TCRdb took over this immuneACCESS table, retaining in-frame rearrangements with V and J assigned. Such tables are incomplete; in checked studies, under half of the missing clones stem from an unresolved V gene, and the remainder is unexplained. The sample table shows approximately 70,000 clones, and over 80% are seen once. The ten largest clones represent 0.42% of the sample. The chain is assembled from TRBV7-3 and TRBJ1-5; the D gene is possibly TRBD1, with 6 bases matching. The specimen was T cells isolated from PBMCs. This TCR derives from a human donor in good health. The nucleotide sequence reads as follows: TGTGCCAGCAGTGGGACATTGAGCAATCAGCCCCAGCATTTT. Its amino acids are CASSGTLSNQPQHF. Here the CDR3 is joined to the reference TRBV7-3 and TRBJ1-5 genes, and the full variable domain is: GAGVSQTPSNKVTEKGKYVELRCDPISGHTALYWYRQSLGQGPEFLIYFQGTGAADDSGLPNDRFFAVRPEGSVSTLKIQRTERGDSAVYLCASSGTLSNQPQHFGDGTRLSIL.